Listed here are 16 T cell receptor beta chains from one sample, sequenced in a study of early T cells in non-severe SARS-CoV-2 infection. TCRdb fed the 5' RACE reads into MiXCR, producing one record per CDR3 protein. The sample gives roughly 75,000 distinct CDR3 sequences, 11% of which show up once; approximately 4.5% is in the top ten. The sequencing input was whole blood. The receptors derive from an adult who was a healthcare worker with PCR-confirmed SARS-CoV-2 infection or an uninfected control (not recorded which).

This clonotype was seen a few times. The CDR3 bases are TGTGCCAGCAGCCCCGGGACAGGGGATGGAAACACCATATATTTT. Translated: CASSPGTGDGNTIYF. This chain links TRBV7-9 with TRBJ1-3, with 10 bases aligning to TRBD1. Unmatched junction bases numbered 4, after V lost 5 bases and J lost 3 bases. This CDR3 contains 15 residues. Germline values: CDR1 SEHNR, CDR2 FQNEAQ (reference sequence).

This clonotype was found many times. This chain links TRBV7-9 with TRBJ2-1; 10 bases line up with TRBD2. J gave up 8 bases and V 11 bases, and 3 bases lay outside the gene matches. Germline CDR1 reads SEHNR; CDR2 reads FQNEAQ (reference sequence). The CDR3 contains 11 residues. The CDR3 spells CASTSGYEQFF. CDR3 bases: TGTGCCTCGACTAGCGGGTATGAGCAGTTCTTC.

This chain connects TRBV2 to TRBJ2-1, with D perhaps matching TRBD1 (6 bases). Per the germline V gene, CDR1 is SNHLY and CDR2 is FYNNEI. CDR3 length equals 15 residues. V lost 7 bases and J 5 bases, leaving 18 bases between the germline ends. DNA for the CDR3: TGTGCCAGCACCGGACAGTTCCTGACCCACAATGAGCAGTTCTTC. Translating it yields CASTGQFLTHNEQFF. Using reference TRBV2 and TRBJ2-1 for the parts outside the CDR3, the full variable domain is EPEVTQTPSHQVTQMGQEVILRCVPISNHLYFYWYRQILGQKVEFLVSFYNNEISEKSEIFDDQFSVERPDGSNFTLKIRSTKLEDSAMYFCASTGQFLTHNEQFFGPGTRLTVL.

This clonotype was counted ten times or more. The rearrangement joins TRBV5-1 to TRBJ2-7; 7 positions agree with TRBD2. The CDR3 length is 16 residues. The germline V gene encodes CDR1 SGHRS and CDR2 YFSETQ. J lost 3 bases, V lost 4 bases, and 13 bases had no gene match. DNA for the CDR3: TGCGCCAGCAGCGTGGCTAGCGGTTGGGACCTCTACGAGCAGTACTTC. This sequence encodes CASSVASGWDLYEQYF. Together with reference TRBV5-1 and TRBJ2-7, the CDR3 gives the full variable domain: KAGVTQTPRYLIKTRGQQVTLSCSPISGHRSVSWYQQTPGQGLQFLFEYFSETQRNKGNFPGRFSGRQFSNSRSEMNVSTLELGDSALYLCASSVASGWDLYEQYFGPGTRLTVT.

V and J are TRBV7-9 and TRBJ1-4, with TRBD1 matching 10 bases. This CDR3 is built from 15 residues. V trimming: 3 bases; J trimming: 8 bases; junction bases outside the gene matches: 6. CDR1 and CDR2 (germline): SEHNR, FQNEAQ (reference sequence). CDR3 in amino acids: CASSFTDRGSEKLFF. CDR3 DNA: TGTGCCAGCAGCTTCACGGACAGGGGGAGCGAAAAACTGTTTTTT.

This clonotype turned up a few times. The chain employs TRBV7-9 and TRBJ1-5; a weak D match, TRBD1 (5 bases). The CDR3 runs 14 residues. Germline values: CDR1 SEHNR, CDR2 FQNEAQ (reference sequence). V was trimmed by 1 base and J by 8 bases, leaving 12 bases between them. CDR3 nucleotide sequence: TGTGCCAGCAGCTTAGGGGGCCCGACAGAGCCCCAGCATTTT. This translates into CASSLGGPTEPQHF.

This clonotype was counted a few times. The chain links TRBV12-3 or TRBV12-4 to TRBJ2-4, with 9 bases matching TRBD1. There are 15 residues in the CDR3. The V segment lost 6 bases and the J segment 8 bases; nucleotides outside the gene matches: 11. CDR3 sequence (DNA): TGTGCCAGCAGCGCAACGACAGGGGGGTTTCACATTCAGTACTTC. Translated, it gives CASSATTGGFHIQYF.

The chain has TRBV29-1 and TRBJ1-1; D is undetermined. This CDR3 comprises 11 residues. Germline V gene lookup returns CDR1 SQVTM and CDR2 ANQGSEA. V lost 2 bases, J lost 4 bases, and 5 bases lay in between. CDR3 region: CSVEWGTEAFF. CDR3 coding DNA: TGCAGCGTTGAATGGGGCACTGAAGCTTTCTTT.

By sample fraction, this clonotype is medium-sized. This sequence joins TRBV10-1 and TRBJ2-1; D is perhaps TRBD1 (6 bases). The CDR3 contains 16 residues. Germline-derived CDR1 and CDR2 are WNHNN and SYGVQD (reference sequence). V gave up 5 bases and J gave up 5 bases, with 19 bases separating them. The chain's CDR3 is CASSRPQGSRDNEQFF. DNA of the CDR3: TGCGCCAGCAGTAGACCTCAGGGGTCGAGGGACAATGAGCAGTTCTTC.

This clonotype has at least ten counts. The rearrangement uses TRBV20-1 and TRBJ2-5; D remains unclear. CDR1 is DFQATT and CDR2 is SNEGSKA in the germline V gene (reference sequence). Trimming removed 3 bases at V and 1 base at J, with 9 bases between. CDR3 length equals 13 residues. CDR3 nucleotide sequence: TGCAGTGCTAGGCGGCGCTCCCAAGAGACCCAGTACTTC. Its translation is CSARRRSQETQYF.

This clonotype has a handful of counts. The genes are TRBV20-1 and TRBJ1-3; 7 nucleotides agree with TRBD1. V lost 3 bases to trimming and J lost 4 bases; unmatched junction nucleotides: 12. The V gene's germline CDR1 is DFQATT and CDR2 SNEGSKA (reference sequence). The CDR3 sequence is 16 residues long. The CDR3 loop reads CSASSAMTGLGNTIYF. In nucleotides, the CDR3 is TGCAGTGCTAGTAGCGCCATGACAGGGTTAGGAAACACCATATATTTT.

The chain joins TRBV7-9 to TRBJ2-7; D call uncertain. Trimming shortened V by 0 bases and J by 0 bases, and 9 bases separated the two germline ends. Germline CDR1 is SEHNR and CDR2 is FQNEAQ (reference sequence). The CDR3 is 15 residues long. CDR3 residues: CASSLALSHSYEQYF. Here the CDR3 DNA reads TGTGCCAGCAGCTTAGCACTATCACACTCCTACGAGCAGTACTTC.

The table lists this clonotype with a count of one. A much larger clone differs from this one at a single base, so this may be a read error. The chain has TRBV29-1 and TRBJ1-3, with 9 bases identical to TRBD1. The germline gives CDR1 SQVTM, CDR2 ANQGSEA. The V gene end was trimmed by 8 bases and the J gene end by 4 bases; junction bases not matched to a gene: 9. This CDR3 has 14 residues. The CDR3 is CSIGDRVMGNTIYF. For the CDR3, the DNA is TGCAGCATTGGGGACAGGGTAATGGGAAACACCATATATTTT.

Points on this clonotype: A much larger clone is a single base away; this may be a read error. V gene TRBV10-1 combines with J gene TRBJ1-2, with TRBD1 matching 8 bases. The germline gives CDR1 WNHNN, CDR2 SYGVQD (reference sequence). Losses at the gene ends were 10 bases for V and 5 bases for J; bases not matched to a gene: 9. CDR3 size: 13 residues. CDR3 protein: CATQGANVYGYTF. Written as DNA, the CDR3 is TGCGCCACCCAGGGGGCGAACGTGTATGGCTACACCTTC.

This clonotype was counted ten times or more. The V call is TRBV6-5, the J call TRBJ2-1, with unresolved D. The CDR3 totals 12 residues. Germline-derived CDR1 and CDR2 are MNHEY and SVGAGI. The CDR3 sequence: CASSRSYNEQFF. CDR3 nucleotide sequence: TGTGCATCATCTCGCTCCTACAATGAGCAGTTCTTC.

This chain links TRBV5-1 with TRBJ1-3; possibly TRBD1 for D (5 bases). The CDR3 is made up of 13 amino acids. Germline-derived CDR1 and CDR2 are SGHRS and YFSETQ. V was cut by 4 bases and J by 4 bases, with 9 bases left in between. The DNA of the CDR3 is TGCGCCAGCAGCGCGGGACCCGGAAACACCATATATTTT. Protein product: CASSAGPGNTIYF.